The 17 T cell receptor delta chains listed next were all sequenced from one sample in a study of γδ T cells in repeated Plasmodium falciparum infection. TCRdb re-called the multiplex PCR reads using CATT. The sample has 70,000 to 95,000 delta-chain clones, approximately 1.4% seen once. Vgamma9/Vdelta2+ and Vdelta2-negative gammadelta T cells were flow-sorted from PBMC for bulk sequencing. The sample comprised gamma-delta T cells from blood. The receptors here all came from a pool of human donors (malaria-infected and uninfected, not separated).

This chain joins TRDV1 and TRDJ1, with 10 bases identical to TRDD3. TCRdb supplies no J gene; here it was assigned by aligning the nucleotide sequence to germline. Germline V lookup: CDR1 TSWWSYY, CDR2 QGS. V lost 3 bases to trimming and J lost 0 bases; unmatched junction nucleotides: 13. The CDR3 covers 19 residues. CDR3 nucleotide sequence: TGTGCTCTTGGGGATATCTTCCTTGGGGGATACCGTAACACCGATAAACTCATCTTT. This codes for CALGDIFLGGYRNTDKLIF.

This clone was seen more than once but under ten times. A read error likely explains this, since a far larger clone differs by one base. At the DNA level, this CDR3 is encoded by other sequences in the same sample as well. CDR3 nucleotides: TGTGCTCTTGGGGAACCTCATTACTGGGGGATACAAAGGGAGAAACTCATCTTC. Translation: CALGEPHYWGIQREKLIF. The J gene was not called, though the V gene is TRDV1; TRDD3 reflects the table's D call only, with no check against the DNA. The germline V gene encodes CDR1 TSWWSYY and CDR2 QGS. The CDR3 extends over 18 amino acids.

About this clone: A read error likely explains why the TCRdb protein, taken from a much larger clone, differs from this DNA's translation at residue 9; the protein shown is translated from the DNA. V and J are TRDV1 and TRDJ1; 7 bases align to TRDD2. J was trimmed by 0 bases and V by 3 bases; bases with no gene match: 28. The CDR3 totals 23 residues. Germline loops: CDR1 TSWWSYY, CDR2 QGS. The CDR3: CALGDRPSSYVLVSLLYTDKLIF. The CDR3, as DNA: TGTGCTCTTGGGGACCGGCCTTCCTCCTACGTACTAGTTTCCTTACTGTACACCGATAAACTCATCTTT.

This clone was seen at least ten times. The TCRdb record carries a much larger clone's protein, which differs from this DNA's translation at residue 16; a read error is the likely cause, and the protein listed here is the DNA translation. Here the V gene is TRDV1, but the J gene went uncalled; TRDD3 was called by the table and not checked on the DNA. The CDR3 totals 18 residues. Germline V gene lookup returns CDR1 TSWWSYY and CDR2 QGS. This CDR3 reads CALGELSYWGTPYSKFIF. The CDR3 bases are TGTGCTCTTGGGGAACTGTCCTACTGGGGGACCCCCTATAGTAAATTCATCTTT.

Points on this clone: The protein recorded in TCRdb matches a much larger clone and deviates from this DNA's translation at residue 21, suggesting a read error; the protein here is obtained by translating the DNA. The V gene call reads TRDV1; no J gene was called; no check of the table's D call, TRDD3, against the DNA was made. The length of the CDR3 is 23 residues. Germline V gives CDR1 TSWWSYY, CDR2 QGS. CDR3 loop: CALGEPSLLRLYWGIYYDDKFIF. The CDR3 DNA follows: TGTGCTCTTGGGGAACCCTCCCTCCTACGTTTATACTGGGGGATTTACTATGACGATAAATTCATCTTT.

Concerning this clone: TCRdb records a much larger clone's protein for this DNA, with a difference at residue 12 that likely arises from a read error; the protein given is the translation of the DNA. This chain joins TRDV1 and TRDJ1, with 10 bases aligning to TRDD3. The CDR3 runs to 22 residues. The germline V gene has CDR1 TSWWSYY and CDR2 QGS. Germline trimming cut 0 bases from V and 0 bases from J; bases unmatched to any gene: 19. DNA of the CDR3: TGTGCTCTTGGGGAACTAGGGGGGGGATACGCGCAGAGGCCCTCGTACACCGATAAACTCATCTTT. Its translation is CALGELGGGYAQRPSYTDKLIF.

In this sample, this clone turned up a few times. TCRdb's entry gives the protein of a much larger clone, which mismatches this DNA's translation at residue 14, likely from a read error; the protein reported here is translated from the DNA. The J gene is uncalled and the V gene is TRDV2; no DNA check was done on the table's D call, TRDD3. CDR3 length equals 15 residues. Germline CDR1 and CDR2: GEAIGNYY and EKD. DNA of the CDR3: TGTGCCTGTGACCGGGGTACCCGAAACACCGATAAACTCACCTTT. Encoded protein: CACDRGTRNTDKLTF.

This clone was detected ten times or more. This DNA translates differently at residue 4 from the TCRdb protein, which is that of a much larger clone; a read error is likely, and the protein shown is the DNA's own translation. J is TRDJ3 and V is TRDV2, with D unresolved. TCRdb gives no J gene; it was assigned here by matching the DNA to germline. Trimming left V 5 bases short and J 0 bases short, with 19 bases between. This CDR3 is built from 19 residues. CDR1 is GEAIGNYY and CDR2 is EKD in the germline V gene. CDR3 sequence (DNA): TGTGCCTGTGTCACGGGTGGGCCCCTTAGCTCCTGGGACACCCGACAGATGTTTTTC. As protein: CACVTGGPLSSWDTRQMFF.

Details on this clone: TCRdb's protein for this DNA is that of a much larger clone and differs from the translation at residue 16, likely a read error; the protein shown is the DNA translation. This chain joins TRDV1 and TRDJ1; tentatively, D is TRDD3 (5 bases). The germline CDR1 and CDR2 sequences are TSWWSYY and QGS. This CDR3 spans 17 amino acids. CDR3 DNA sequence: TGTGCTCTTGGGGAACTCAGGCCCGGCGGGGGCCACTTTAAACTCACCTTT. Protein sequence: CALGELRPGGGHFKLTF.

Regarding this clone: The protein recorded in TCRdb matches a much larger clone and deviates from this DNA's translation at residue 3, suggesting a read error; the protein here is obtained by translating the DNA. The rearrangement uses TRDV1 and TRDJ1; TRDD3 matches 8 bases. TCRdb is silent on the J gene; assignment here came from matching the DNA to germline. Germline values: CDR1 TSWWSYY, CDR2 QGS. The CDR3 is 22 residues long. The CDR3 DNA reads TGTGCTCCTGGGGCACCTTCCACCGTAAGACTGGGGGCTAAATCCTACACCGATAAACTCATCTTT. It codes for CAPGAPSTVRLGAKSYTDKLIF.

This clone was seen a handful of times. One base separates it from a far larger clone, so it is likely a read error. The identical CDR3 is also encoded by other nucleotide sequences in the sample. DNA of the CDR3: TGCGCTCTTGGGGAACGGCCCTTCCTACAATACTGGGGGGATTACACCGATAAACTCATCTTT. Its protein product is CALGERPFLQYWGDYTDKLIF. The genes are TRDV1 and TRDJ1; tentative D call: TRDD2 (9 bases). Here the J gene came from matching the DNA to germline, since TCRdb omits it. Germline lookup yields CDR1 TSWWSYY and CDR2 QGS. This CDR3 is built from 21 residues.

This clone was counted between two and nine times. The protein held in TCRdb is that of a much larger clone and does not match this DNA's translation at residue 6, likely because of a read error; the protein shown is translated from the DNA. The chain is built from TRDV2 and TRDJ1; weak D call: TRDD2 (9 bases). The J gene was missing in TCRdb and was found by matching the end of the DNA to germline. Looked up from germline, CDR1 is GEAIGNYY and CDR2 is EKD. The length of the CDR3 is 19 residues. Trimming left V 2 bases short and J 0 bases short, with 24 bases between. The CDR3 is CACDIGLPTGDTHTDKLIF. CDR3 sequence (DNA): TGTGCCTGTGACATTGGCCTTCCTACCGGGGATACCCACACCGATAAACTCATCTTT.

This clone has ten or more counts. TCRdb's listed protein matches a much larger clone and diverges from this DNA's translation at residue 11, likely through a read error; the protein shown comes from the DNA. The chain is built from TRDV3 and TRDJ1; tentative D call: TRDD2 (6 bases). V shed 4 bases and J shed 0 bases, with 30 bases lying between them. Germline V CDR1 and CDR2: TVYSNPD, GDNSRS (reference sequence). The length of the CDR3 is 19 residues. The CDR3 here is CASSLPTPNPTVYTDKLIF. The CDR3 DNA reads TGTGCCTCCAGCCTTCCAACTCCGAATCCCACCGTATACACCGATAAACTCATCTTT.

This clone was counted between two and nine times. A read error is likely here: a far larger clone is one base away. The same CDR3 also results from other DNA sequences found in this sample. The genes are TRDV1 and TRDJ1; D not certain. No J gene is reported in TCRdb; it was inferred here by comparing the DNA with germline. The CDR3 totals 16 residues. The germline V gene has CDR1 TSWWSYY and CDR2 QGS. The V gene lost 3 bases and the J gene lost 1 base, with 15 bases spanning the gap. CDR3 DNA: TGTGCTCTTGGGGATATCCTCCCGAATCGCACCGATAAACTCATCTTT. It codes for CALGDILPNRTDKLIF.

This clone was detected many times. The V call is TRDV3, the J call TRDJ1; 13 nucleotides match TRDD3. V shed 3 bases and J 0 bases; nucleotides not matched to a gene: 13. CDR3 size: 18 residues. CDR1 is TVYSNPD and CDR2 is GDNSRS in the germline V gene (reference sequence). The CDR3 DNA follows: TGTGCCTTCCTAGTACTGGGGGATACGAAAGGGAACACCGATAAACTCATCTTT. The encoded protein is CAFLVLGDTKGNTDKLIF.

Worth noting for this clone: This likely reflects a read error, since a far larger clone is one base away. The same CDR3 arises from other DNA sequences in this sample as well. The chain employs TRDV2 and TRDJ3; TRDD3 matches at 8 bases. TCRdb records no J gene; here it was assigned by comparing the DNA to germline. After removal of 3 bases from V and 1 base from J, the junction contained 10 bases not matched to a gene. The germline CDR1 and CDR2 sequences are GEAIGNYY and EKD. The CDR3 has 19 residues. This CDR3 is CACDPRTGGYSWDTRQMFF. The CDR3 bases are TGTGCCTGTGACCCACGTACTGGGGGGTATTCCTGGGACACCCGACAGATGTTTTTC.

This clone came up a few times. A read error likely explains why the TCRdb protein, taken from a much larger clone, differs from this DNA's translation at residue 3; the protein shown is translated from the DNA. This CDR3 is also generated by other DNA sequences in the sample. The chain uses TRDV2 and TRDJ3; TRDD3 matches 11 bases. TCRdb gives no J gene; it was assigned here by matching the DNA to germline. There are 20 residues in the CDR3. CDR1 is GEAIGNYY and CDR2 is EKD in the germline V gene. The CDR3 DNA sequence: TGTGCCCGTGATACTGTACTGGGGGATAAGAGCTCCTGGGACACCCGACAGATGTTTTTC. It is translated as CARDTVLGDKSSWDTRQMFF.